The clone carrying this TCR beta chain was seen a few times. No antigen is known for it. The sample is drawn from a study of T cell repertoires in cytomegalovirus infection. Study-level results: Frequencies of public TCR beta families were cumulated, and this identified carriers of CMV plus the relevant HLA. HLA-C-restricted CMV clonotypes gave the most frequent clonotype in two of eight donors.

CDR3 length equals 13 residues. Germline V gives CDR1 MNHEY, CDR2 SVGAGI. V was pared by 0 bases and J by 5 bases, with 4 bases between. TCRdb used MiXCR to reprocess the reads, holding one entry per CDR3 protein. The repertoire holds some 600,000 distinct CDR3 sequences, with approximately 25% as singletons. This chain uses TRBV6-5 with TRBJ2-2; D not certain. This receptor was obtained from a human donor in good health (CMV status not recorded). Some clones in this sample may be carry-over from other donors' samples. Sequenced material: CD8+ T cells from PBMCs. The CDR3 DNA reads as TGTGCCAGCAGTTACTCGGAAACCGGGGAGCTGTTTTTT. As protein: CASSYSETGELFF.